The 4 T cell receptor beta chains presented below share a single source sample, sequenced in a study of blood T cell repertoires in COVID-19. Clones were read by immunoSEQ multiplex PCR, and TCRdb kept only the in-frame ones, dropping some. The sample consists of roughly 190,000 clones, 84% of them appearing once. The source material was PBMCs or T cells enriched from blood (not recorded which). The receptors derive from a woman under 40 who had recovered from COVID-19.

The CDR3 protein is CASSQVVAGPNEQFF. The CDR3 coding sequence is TGTGCCAGCAGCCAAGTGGTAGCGGGGCCTAATGAGCAGTTCTTC. The chain recombines TRBV3-1 (or the pseudogene TRBV3-2) with TRBJ2-1; TRBD2 aligns across 8 bases. Trimming removed 1 base from V and 7 bases from J; junction bases left unmatched: 6. In germline, CDR1 is LGHDT, CDR2 YNNKEL (reference sequence). The length of the CDR3 is 15 residues.

The chain couples TRBV9 to TRBJ2-2; TRBD2 agrees at 12 bases. Germline-derived CDR1 and CDR2 are SGDLS and YYNGEE. Trimming took 0 bases from V and 4 from J; bases not matched to a gene: 1. The CDR3 extends over 16 amino acids. The CDR3 protein is CASSVGLAGATGELFF. The CDR3 DNA reads TGTGCCAGCAGCGTAGGACTAGCGGGAGCCACCGGGGAGCTGTTTTTT.

This chain joins TRBV6-4 and TRBJ2-2, with TRBD2 matching over 7 bases. V was pared by 7 bases and J by 4 bases, with 9 bases of the junction left unmatched. The CDR3 totals 15 residues. Germline V gives CDR1 MRHNA, CDR2 SNTAGT. The CDR3 is CASKLASGATGELFF. In nucleotides, the CDR3 is TGTGCCAGCAAATTAGCTAGCGGAGCCACCGGGGAGCTGTTTTTT.

The chain has TRBV28 and TRBJ1-6; the match to TRBD1 covers 8 bases. This CDR3 has 17 amino acids. J gave up 2 bases and V 5 bases, and 8 bases lay outside the gene matches. Germline lookup yields CDR1 MDHEN and CDR2 SYDVKM. CDR3 nucleotides: TGTGCCAGCAGTCCTCTGGACAGGGAAGCCTATAATTCACCCCTCCACTTT. This translates into CASSPLDREAYNSPLHF.